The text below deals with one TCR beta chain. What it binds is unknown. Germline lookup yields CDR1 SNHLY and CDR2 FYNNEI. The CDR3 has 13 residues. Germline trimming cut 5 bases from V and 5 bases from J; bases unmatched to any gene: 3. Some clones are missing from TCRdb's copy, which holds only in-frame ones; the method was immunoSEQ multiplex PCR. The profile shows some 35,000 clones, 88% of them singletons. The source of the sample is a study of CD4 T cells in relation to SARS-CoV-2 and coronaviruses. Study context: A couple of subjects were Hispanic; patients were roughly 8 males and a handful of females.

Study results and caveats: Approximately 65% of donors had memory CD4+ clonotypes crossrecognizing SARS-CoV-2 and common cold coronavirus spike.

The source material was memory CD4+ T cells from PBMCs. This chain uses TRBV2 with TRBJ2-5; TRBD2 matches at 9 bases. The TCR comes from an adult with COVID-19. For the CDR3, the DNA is TGTGCCAGCAGTTCTAGCGGGGTGGAGACCCAGTACTTC. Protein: CASSSSGVETQYF.